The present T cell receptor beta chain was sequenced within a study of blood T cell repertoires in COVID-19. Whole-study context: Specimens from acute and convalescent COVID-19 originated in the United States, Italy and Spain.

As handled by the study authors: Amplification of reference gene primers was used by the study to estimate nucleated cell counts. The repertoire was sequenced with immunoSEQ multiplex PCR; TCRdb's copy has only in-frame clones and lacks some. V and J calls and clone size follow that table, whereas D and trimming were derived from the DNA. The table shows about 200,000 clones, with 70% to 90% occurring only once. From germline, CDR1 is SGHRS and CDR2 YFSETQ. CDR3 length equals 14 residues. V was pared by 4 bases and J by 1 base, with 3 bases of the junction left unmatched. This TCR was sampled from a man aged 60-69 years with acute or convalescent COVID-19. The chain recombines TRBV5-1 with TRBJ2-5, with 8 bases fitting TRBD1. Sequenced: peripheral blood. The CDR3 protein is CASSLGQGQETQYF. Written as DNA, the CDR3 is TGCGCCAGCAGCCTCGGACAGGGCCAAGAGACCCAGTACTTC.